This is a list of T cell receptor beta chains from one sample in a study of blood T cell repertoires in COVID-19. The data were produced by immunoSEQ multiplex PCR, yet TCRdb's version contains in-frame clones alone and is incomplete. The table records about 480,000 clones, nearly 90% of them present only once. The sample taken for sequencing was peripheral blood. All receptors come from a man between 18 and 29 years old with COVID-19, enrolled during active disease. Each CDR3 is given with its conserved first and last residue. D genes are given only for firm matches. A clone size is listed for some rows: how often the clone was seen (once, few, many), or a class if it is expanded.

j_call clone_size d_call v_call cdr3_aa cdr3_nt
TRBJ1-2 NA NA TRBV6-5 CASRSYGQSGIGYTF TGTGCCAGCAGGTCTTACGGACAGTCCGGTATAGGCTACACCTTC
TRBJ2-2 NA TRBD2 TRBV2 CASSDELAGGPTGELFF TGTGCCAGCAGTGACGAACTAGCGGGGGGGCCCACCGGGGAGCTGTTTTTT
TRBJ2-2 NA TRBD2 TRBV2 CASGPLGLAGRTGELFF TGTGCCAGCGGACCCCTTGGACTAGCGGGACGGACCGGGGAGCTGTTTTTT
TRBJ2-1 NA TRBD2 TRBV2 CASSGVAGGNEQFF TGTGCCAGCAGTGGGGTAGCGGGAGGGAATGAGCAGTTCTTC
TRBJ1-1 NA TRBD1 TRBV9 CASSVAGGNTEAFF TGTGCCAGCAGCGTAGCAGGGGGGAACACTGAAGCTTTCTTT
TRBJ2-7 NA NA TRBV5-1 CASSSDFYEQYF TGCGCCAGCAGCTCCGACTTTTACGAGCAGTACTTC
TRBJ2-2 NA NA TRBV4-2 CASSQVAGELFF TGTGCCAGCAGCCAAGTCGCCGGGGAGCTGTTTTTT
TRBJ2-1 NA TRBD1 TRBV2 CASSLDREGGTYNEQFF TGTGCCAGCAGTTTGGACAGGGAAGGGGGGACCTACAATGAGCAGTTCTTC
TRBJ2-7 NA NA TRBV7-9 CASSKSSYEQYF TGTGCCAGCAGCAAGAGCTCCTACGAGCAGTACTTC
TRBJ2-5 NA NA TRBV14 CASSQDWAQETQYF TGTGCCAGCAGCCAAGATTGGGCCCAAGAGACCCAGTACTTC
TRBJ2-3 NA NA TRBV14 CASVLMGGDTQYF TGTGCCAGCGTACTTATGGGAGGAGATACGCAGTATTTT
TRBJ2-3 NA TRBD2 TRBV2 CAGSSGGTDTQYF TGTGCCGGGTCCTCGGGGGGGACAGATACGCAGTATTTT
TRBJ2-7 NA TRBD1 TRBV27 CASSGKGAPPYEQYF TGTGCCAGCAGTGGGAAGGGGGCGCCCCCCTACGAGCAGTACTTC
TRBJ2-7 once NA TRBV11-1 CASSFRQDAYEQYF TGTGCCAGCAGCTTCCGGCAGGATGCCTACGAGCAGTACTTC
TRBJ1-6 many NA TRBV6-6 CASSYPLSGSPLHF TGTGCCAGCAGTTATCCACTGTCGGGTTCACCCCTCCACTTT
TRBJ2-1 NA TRBD2 TRBV9 CASSSSGVAGSEQFF TGTGCCAGCAGCTCCTCAGGGGTAGCGGGGTCCGAGCAGTTCTTC
TRBJ2-7 NA NA TRBV11-2 CASSYGSSYEQYF TGTGCCAGCAGCTACGGTAGCTCCTACGAGCAGTACTTC
TRBJ2-1 NA TRBD2 TRBV2 CASSEERESYNEQFF TGTGCCAGCAGTGAAGAGCGGGAGAGCTACAATGAGCAGTTCTTC
TRBJ2-7 NA TRBD1 TRBV3-1/TRBV3-2 CASSHLGRTGPHKQYF TGTGCCAGCAGCCATCTTGGCCGGACAGGGCCTCATAAGCAGTACTTC
TRBJ2-6 NA NA TRBV5-5 CASSGQVNVLTF TGTGCCAGCAGCGGGCAGGTCAACGTCCTGACTTTC
TRBJ2-5 NA TRBD2 TRBV6-5 CASSSGTSAETQYF TGTGCCAGCAGTTCCGGGACTAGCGCGGAGACCCAGTACTTC
TRBJ1-1 once NA TRBV19 CASSNAGAEAFF TGTGCCAGTAGTAATGCGGGCGCTGAAGCTTTCTTT
TRBJ2-7 NA NA TRBV30 CAWSGPGSTYEQYF TGTGCCTGGAGTGGACCGGGATCGACCTACGAGCAGTACTTC
TRBJ2-3 NA TRBD2 TRBV6-4 CASSGLAGGGDTQYF TGTGCCAGCAGTGGACTAGCGGGAGGTGGAGATACGCAGTATTTT
TRBJ2-7 NA NA TRBV11-3 CASSLGPRAYEQYF TGTGCCAGCAGCTTAGGGCCCAGGGCCTACGAGCAGTACTTC
TRBJ2-1 NA TRBD2 TRBV13 CASSFHSGGAYNEQFF TGTGCCAGCAGCTTCCATAGCGGGGGGGCCTACAATGAGCAGTTCTTC
TRBJ1-1 NA NA TRBV2 CASSDSGGNTEAFF TGTGCCAGCAGTGATTCCGGCGGAAACACTGAAGCTTTCTTT
TRBJ1-6 NA NA TRBV19 CASSIGPGKALHF TGTGCCAGTAGTATAGGGCCGGGGAAGGCCCTCCACTTT
TRBJ2-3 NA NA TRBV3-1/TRBV3-2 CASSQDRTDTQYF TGTGCCAGCAGCCAAGATAGAACAGATACGCAGTATTTT
TRBJ1-5 NA NA TRBV27 CASSLEGIKPQHF TGTGCCAGCAGCCTAGAGGGTATCAAGCCCCAGCATTTT
TRBJ1-1 few NA TRBV29-1 CSVRSRGNTEAFF TGCAGCGTCAGATCCAGGGGTAACACTGAAGCTTTCTTT
TRBJ2-3 NA TRBD2 TRBV2 CASSPSLAASRTQYF TGTGCCAGCAGCCCCTCCCTAGCGGCCTCAAGAACGCAGTATTTT
TRBJ2-7 NA TRBD2 TRBV4-2 CASSQDRVRGGFQFGYEQYF TGTGCCAGCAGCCAAGATCGGGTCCGGGGGGGTTTTCAGTTCGGCTACGAGCAGTACTTC
TRBJ2-4 NA NA TRBV6-5 CASRALWAKNIQYF TGTGCCAGCAGGGCCTTGTGGGCCAAAAACATTCAGTACTTC
TRBJ2-7 NA TRBD1 TRBV29-1 CSVEGDRGIDEQYF TGCAGCGTGGAAGGGGACAGGGGAATCGACGAGCAGTACTTC
TRBJ2-5 NA NA TRBV18 CASSPLMQGGETQYF TGTGCCAGCTCACCACTCATGCAGGGTGGAGAGACCCAGTACTTC
TRBJ2-5 NA TRBD1 TRBV7-2 CASSLNWGTVIQETQYF TGTGCCAGCAGCTTAAATTGGGGGACAGTCATTCAAGAGACCCAGTACTTC
TRBJ1-2 once NA TRBV2 CASSESRLQGHGYGYTF TGTGCCAGCAGTGAATCACGGCTACAGGGACATGGCTATGGCTACACCTTC
TRBJ1-4 NA TRBD1 TRBV14 CASSPFGGLDRGLEKLFF TGTGCCAGCAGCCCCTTCGGGGGGTTAGACAGGGGGCTTGAAAAACTGTTTTTT
TRBJ2-3 NA TRBD2 TRBV4-2 CASSQAGGGTDTQYF TGTGCCAGCAGCCAAGCGGGGGGGGGCACAGATACGCAGTATTTT
TRBJ1-2 NA NA TRBV5-1 CASSLTEVNYGYTF TGCGCCAGCAGCCTAACGGAGGTTAACTATGGCTACACCTTC
TRBJ1-2 NA NA TRBV29-1 CSAERRGGGYTF TGCAGCGCCGAGAGGAGGGGAGGAGGCTACACCTTC
TRBJ2-7 NA NA TRBV9 CASSVGGAPSYEQYF TGTGCCAGCAGCGTAGGGGGAGCTCCCTCCTACGAGCAGTACTTC
TRBJ1-1 NA TRBD1 TRBV6-5 CASSHRGLGEAFF TGTGCCAGCAGTCACAGGGGGCTTGGGGAAGCTTTCTTT
TRBJ2-1 NA TRBD1 TRBV28 CASSSGQGLNEQFF TGTGCCAGCAGCTCGGGACAGGGCTTGAATGAGCAGTTCTTC
TRBJ2-2 once NA TRBV7-9 CASSPRFGVRDTGELFF TGTGCCAGCAGCCCCAGATTCGGGGTAAGGGACACCGGGGAGCTGTTTTTT
TRBJ1-5 once TRBD1 TRBV7-2 CASSLGGQGAYQPQHF TGTGCCAGCAGCTTAGGAGGGCAGGGGGCTTATCAGCCCCAGCATTTT
TRBJ2-5 NA TRBD2 TRBV19 CASSIGGGRETQYF TGTGCCAGTAGTATCGGGGGGGGCCGGGAGACCCAGTACTTC
TRBJ2-5 NA NA TRBV9 CASSVAGGGGETQYF TGTGCCAGCAGCGTAGCTGGAGGGGGCGGGGAGACCCAGTACTTC
TRBJ2-7 NA TRBD1 TRBV27 CASSLAGGYEQYF TGTGCCAGCAGTTTGGCAGGGGGCTACGAGCAGTACTTC
TRBJ2-7 NA NA TRBV4-1 CASSQRTSNYEQYF TGCGCCAGCAGCCAACGGACATCCAACTACGAGCAGTACTTC